A selection of T cell receptor beta chains follows, all from one sample in a study of kidney transplant recipient with SARS-CoV-2 infection. TCRdb re-analysed the reads in MiXCR, keeping a single row per CDR3 protein. The sample has roughly 250,000 distinct CDR3 sequences, around 30% seen once. The specimen comprised a blood sample, sampled at baseline and around day 110 from a kidney transplant recipient. The receptor set was obtained from a male patient in his thirties who had COVID-19 and was a kidney transplant recipient. A subset of T cells may come from the graft donor. Each CDR3 is given with its conserved first and last residue. D genes are given only for firm matches. Not all rows give a size; the values are once, few, many and, for expanded clones, a class.

clone size: many; V gene: TRBV7-3; J gene: TRBJ1-1; D gene: -; CDR3 protein: CASSSLVNTEAFF; CDR3 DNA: TGTGCCAGCAGCTCACTCGTAAACACTGAAGCTTTCTTT
clone size: -; V gene: TRBV20-1; J gene: TRBJ2-5; D gene: TRBD2; CDR3 protein: CSAPAVGVAGNQETQYF; CDR3 DNA: TGCAGTGCCCCGGCAGTAGGAGTAGCGGGTAACCAAGAGACCCAGTACTTC
clone size: many; V gene: TRBV12-3/TRBV12-4; J gene: TRBJ1-2; D gene: -; CDR3 protein: CASSSIYTAGKTYGYTF; CDR3 DNA: TGTGCCAGCAGTAGCATATACACAGCAGGAAAGACCTATGGCTACACCTTC
clone size: many; V gene: TRBV18; J gene: TRBJ1-1; D gene: -; CDR3 protein: CASHGRGSTEAFF; CDR3 DNA: TGTGCCAGTCATGGCCGGGGGAGCACTGAAGCTTTCTTT
clone size: -; V gene: TRBV21-1; J gene: TRBJ2-3; D gene: -; CDR3 protein: CASSRVIATAMQDTQYF; CDR3 DNA: TGTGCCAGCAGCCGGGTGATAGCTACAGCCATGCAAGATACGCAGTATTTT
clone size: once; V gene: TRBV5-6; J gene: TRBJ2-7; D gene: TRBD2; CDR3 protein: CASSLGGSSYGQYF; CDR3 DNA: TGTGCCAGCAGCTTGGGCGGGAGCTCCTACGGGCAGTACTTC
clone size: many; V gene: TRBV15; J gene: TRBJ2-7; D gene: -; CDR3 protein: CATSSPDAYEQYF; CDR3 DNA: TGTGCCACCAGCAGTCCCGATGCCTACGAGCAGTACTTC
clone size: many; V gene: TRBV16; J gene: TRBJ1-2; D gene: -; CDR3 protein: CASSKIPVVRKTYGYTF; CDR3 DNA: TGTGCCAGCAGCAAGATTCCGGTCGTTAGAAAGACCTATGGCTACACCTTC
clone size: many; V gene: TRBV16; J gene: TRBJ2-7; D gene: -; CDR3 protein: CASSPTPGAYEQYF; CDR3 DNA: TGTGCCAGCAGCCCGACGCCAGGGGCATACGAGCAGTACTTC
clone size: many; V gene: TRBV11-3; J gene: TRBJ1-2; D gene: -; CDR3 protein: CASSVLDDLGKTYGYTF; CDR3 DNA: TGTGCCAGCAGCGTATTAGACGATCTCGGAAAGACCTATGGCTACACCTTC
clone size: many; V gene: TRBV28; J gene: TRBJ2-4; D gene: -; CDR3 protein: CASSTFEGFKNIQYF; CDR3 DNA: TGTGCCAGCAGCACCTTCGAAGGGTTCAAAAACATTCAGTACTTC
clone size: many; V gene: TRBV6-2/TRBV6-3; J gene: TRBJ1-1; D gene: TRBD1; CDR3 protein: CASSSSRGGGHFRDTEAFF; CDR3 DNA: TGTGCCAGCAGTTCTTCCCGTGGAGGGGGCCACTTCAGGGACACTGAAGCTTTCTTT
clone size: many; V gene: TRBV5-1; J gene: TRBJ2-3; D gene: TRBD1; CDR3 protein: CASSRTGGTDTQYF; CDR3 DNA: TGCGCCAGCAGCCGGACAGGGGGGACAGATACGCAGTATTTT
clone size: many; V gene: TRBV5-5; J gene: TRBJ1-6; D gene: TRBD1; CDR3 protein: CASSFQGTENSPLHF; CDR3 DNA: TGTGCCAGCAGCTTTCAGGGGACAGAGAATTCACCCCTCCACTTT
clone size: many; V gene: TRBV5-4; J gene: TRBJ2-4; D gene: -; CDR3 protein: CASSLGQEGKNIQYF; CDR3 DNA: TGTGCCAGCAGCTTGGGACAGGAAGGGAAAAACATTCAGTACTTC
clone size: -; V gene: TRBV28; J gene: TRBJ2-6; D gene: -; CDR3 protein: CTSSVGSSGANVLTF; CDR3 DNA: TGTACCAGCAGTGTTGGGAGCTCTGGGGCCAACGTCCTGACTTTC
clone size: many; V gene: TRBV9; J gene: TRBJ1-1; D gene: -; CDR3 protein: CASSPETVPIMNTEAFF; CDR3 DNA: TGTGCCAGCAGCCCTGAGACCGTCCCTATTATGAACACTGAAGCTTTCTTT
clone size: few; V gene: TRBV6-5; J gene: TRBJ2-5; D gene: TRBD2; CDR3 protein: CASRGGAGGGLWETQYF; CDR3 DNA: TGTGCCAGCCGGGGGGGAGCGGGAGGTGGGTTATGGGAGACCCAGTACTTC
clone size: many; V gene: TRBV10-3; J gene: TRBJ2-5; D gene: -; CDR3 protein: CAISESMFAETQYF; CDR3 DNA: TGTGCCATCAGTGAGTCGATGTTTGCAGAGACCCAGTACTTC
clone size: -; V gene: TRBV11-3; J gene: TRBJ1-6; D gene: -; CDR3 protein: CASSYHPEVSYNSPLHF; CDR3 DNA: TGTGCCAGCAGCTACCACCCAGAAGTCTCCTATAATTCACCCCTCCACTTT
clone size: few; V gene: TRBV5-1; J gene: TRBJ2-5; D gene: -; CDR3 protein: CASSLGVGAQETQYF; CDR3 DNA: TGCGCCAGCAGCTTGGGGGTGGGGGCACAAGAGACCCAGTACTTC
clone size: -; V gene: TRBV7-9; J gene: TRBJ2-5; D gene: TRBD2; CDR3 protein: CVSSERLARETQYF; CDR3 DNA: TGTGTCAGCAGCGAACGACTAGCCCGGGAGACCCAGTACTTC